This T cell receptor beta chain emerged from a study of cytomegalovirus exposure and HLA in healthy donors (dated by TCRdb to 2016 to 2017). Background on the whole study: An earlier analysis of roughly 500 of the donors reported 250 to 350 Gb of sequence data and 120 million or so unique TCR beta sequences from around 200 million T cells. Roughly 310 gigabases of sequencing data and approximately 85 million unique TCR sequences were included in an early release covering about 700 HLA-typed donors. Of the 300 to 500 genotyped donors, 75% to 85% were placed in the genetic ancestry cluster associated with self-reported Caucasian donors. The study was designed to test whether signatures of past pathogen exposure could be identified by cataloging public T cell receptors. The study profiled the T cell repertoires of more than 500 subjects by immunosequencing and related them to cytomegalovirus serostatus. Along with the roughly 700-subject first cohort, a separate validation cohort of roughly 110 different subjects was used. To predict cytomegalovirus infection status, the study combined high-throughput TCR immunosequencing, statistical association of individual TCRs with disease status, and machine learning. To study patterns of TCR occurrence, a later analysis re-analyzed previously published TCR beta repertoires from around 660 donors and added high-resolution HLA genotyping. The later analysis used no new phenotypic data to find candidate immune exposures, relying instead on TCR beta sequences and their occurrence across donors. An earlier analysis of around 580 of the donors used high-throughput TCR beta sequencing to judge whether each TCR beta V gene segment behaved as functional or pseudogenic. Donor age, sex, ethnicity and CMV serostatus were collected together with the repertoire data. Genome-wide SNP genotypes for about 65% of the roughly 670 donors were used in a later genetic analysis, which treated that subset as a discovery cohort. All discovery cohort repertoires had been generated using a single sequencing platform. HLA typing included class I and class II loci at four-digit resolution. Typing coverage varied by locus: roughly 620-640 donors for A, B, C, DRB1 and DQB1; roughly 500 for DQA1; approximately 610 for DPA1; around 450 for DPB1. A handful of DR-DQ haplotypes were handled as single units for association and clustering because linkage in the cohort was strong. Among 300 to 500 genotyped donors of the cohort, an average of roughly 230,000 unique TCR beta nucleotide sequences was sequenced per donor, of which approximately 18% were non-productive.

Concerning this clone itself: Its antigen specificity is not known. Base qualities were left out, and no much larger clone turns up one base away.

In total, about 650 healthy bone marrow donors made up the cohort. Cohort members were all nominally healthy when sampled, although unrecorded immune exposures were likely present. The donor tested CMV seropositive and was one of the 289 seropositive cohort members. Each donor provided a peripheral blood sample, and peripheral blood mononuclear cells were used for TCR beta sequencing. Genomic DNA was extracted from the blood cell samples with the Qiagen DNeasy Blood Extraction Kit. From the cysteine through the phenylalanine, the CDR3 covers 15 amino acids. The only DNA kept is the CDR3, 45 bases in frame from the first base. After removal of 3 bases from V and 9 bases from J, the junction retains 10 bases not matched to a gene. As encoded in the germline V gene, CDR1 is LGHNA while CDR2 is YNFKEQ. Here is what the overall study found, with its caveats: According to a later analysis, TCR association rates differed among HLA loci, with DRB1 alleles showing the most associated TCRs and HLA-C alleles showing the fewest. Compared with the approximately 670-donor mean, donors in an Asian-associated ancestry cluster had fewer N-insertions in productive TCRs, according to a later genetic analysis. A later genetic analysis associated a missense DCLRE1C variant with V-gene and J-gene trimming of TCR beta chains, and an independent cohort replicated the association. In the study, 150 to 200 TCR beta chains were listed as associated with cytomegalovirus. A few of the identified cytomegalovirus-associated TCR beta chains were confirmed in vitro to be specific for cytomegalovirus antigens. When HLA alleles, especially DR and DQ, strongly co-occurred, attributing TCR associations to individual alleles was difficult. In both the original and validation cohorts, the classifier was reported to diagnose cytomegalovirus status with high specificity and sensitivity. Immune exposure information for the cohort was limited to CMV serostatus. Most TCR sequences were observed very rarely across donors, whereas some public TCRs were present in many individuals. Roughly uniform sequencing depth across donors was assumed in presence/absence analyses, although this assumption may not hold. According to a later analysis, parvovirus B19, influenza, CMV and Epstein-Barr virus appeared linked to several top co-occurrence clusters. Because some donors lacked HLA typing at each locus, the association tests relied only on the typed subset. In a later analysis, HLA-associated TCR beta chains showed more clonal expansion and lower generation probabilities than non-associated chains that were equally common. Because the 87-base-pair reads could not distinguish some IMGT-functional V segments, including TRBV6-2 and TRBV6-3, those segments were excluded. It was suggested by the authors that the approach could potentially be generalized to other disease states and immunological phenotypes. In a later analysis, 16,951 TCR beta sequences were associated with specific HLA alleles at a false discovery rate of 0.05. Linkage disequilibrium might explain the correlated functional status among segregating V segments, but an unknown experimental factor could not be ruled out. Most CMV-associated TCR beta chains appeared to be HLA-restricted in a later analysis, and the HLA associations seemed to be driven largely by CMV exposure. In an earlier analysis of 587 of the donors, most TCR beta V segments appeared in productive rearrangements about 87% or about 30% of the time, broadly matching IMGT annotations. A cluster of highly shared sequence variants was judged likely to represent a technical artifact of the sequencing pipeline. A further reported finding was that TCR beta sequences accurately predicted the HLA-A and HLA-B alleles for most subjects in the first cohort. Because counts were too low, fewer than 20 rarely observed V segments, including chromosome 9 orphons, were excluded from the earlier analysis of 587 of the donors. The cohort was sequenced for TCR beta chains only, and without alpha or paired-chain data the features that could be detected were limited.

The method was the immunoSEQ multiplex PCR assay. For the multiplex PCR, a mixture combining 60 forward primers for TCR Vbeta segments and 13 reverse primers for TCR Jbeta segments was used. The CDR3 region of rearranged TCR beta genes was amplified from genomic DNA with a multiplex PCR assay. The amplified TCR beta libraries were sequenced on the Illumina HiSeq System as 87-base-pair reads. Under the source paper's analysis protocol: A later analysis counted tens of millions of unique TCR beta chains across the roughly 700 repertoires, and some 11 million of these chains were shared by at least two donors. A nearest-neighbor algorithm error-corrected the raw reads and collapsed the reads into unique sequences, merging closely related sequences to remove PCR and sequencing errors. Alignment of CDR3 sequences to IMGT reference sequences was used to assign V, D and J gene segments. For a sequence to be retained, a match of at least six nucleotides was required to both a V gene segment and a J gene segment. Rearrangements were classified as productive when the CDR3 lacked stop codons and remained in frame with V and J, and all other rearrangements were classified as non-productive. CDR3 was defined according to IMGT convention as the region running from the second conserved V-encoded cysteine to the conserved J-encoded phenylalanine. The earlier analysis of more than 450 of the donors excluded sequences that lacked an unambiguous match to a single V gene segment. An earlier analysis of 550 to 650 of the donors classified V segments as functional when productive rearrangements were above 56.7% and as segregating when the standard deviation between donors was above 5%. A statistical classification framework was built to diagnose cytomegalovirus status from the catalog of TCR beta chain sequences. In a later analysis, TCR nucleotide sequences were compared against IMGT/GENE-DB human TR gene sequences so that V and J genes could be assigned. The TCRdist pipeline was used in a later analysis to assign CDR3 sequences and most-parsimonious VDJ recombination scenarios. In a later analysis, each TCR beta chain was defined by its CDR3 amino acid sequence together with its V-gene family, and reads without a unique V-gene family were excluded. In a later analysis, some 600 highly shared, low-generation-probability nucleotide sequences were removed to address suspected cross-contamination and a sequencing artifact. In a later analysis, a clonal expansion index for each public chain was calculated from normalized within-repertoire ranks of inferred template counts. In a later analysis, generation probabilities were computed using a VDJ recombination model fitted to out-of-frame rearrangements, and the results were checked against IGoR. Hypergeometric tests were used in a later analysis to score TCR-TCR, TCR-HLA and TCR-CMV co-occurrence, with a repertoire-size bias correction applied to the TCR pairs. A later analysis estimated false discovery rates by permuting HLA or CMV assignments 20 times. A later analysis grouped co-occurring TCRs with DBSCAN, adding TCRdist sequence similarity when clustering within HLA-allele-positive subsets. For co-occurrence clustering, repertoires with fewer than 30,000 or more than 120,000 public chains were excluded, along with roughly five repertoires with anomalous nucleotide sharing. The table comes from immuneACCESS by way of TCRdb, which keeps in-frame sequences with V and J called. Part of the clones is missing from these tables; in studies checked, under half for an unresolved V gene and the rest for unknown reasons. Clone size and the V and J calls come from that table; the DNA yielded D and trimming. In this sample the table shows 250,000 to 350,000 clones, 80% to 90% of which occur a single time. The top ten clones comprise around 4% of the sample.

The sequence was obtained from a man in his forties in good health and CMV-seropositive. The sequencing sample was made of PBMCs. Recombination joined TRBV4-2 with TRBJ2-1; a stretch of 8 junction bases matches TRBD2. The sequence in DNA is TGTGCCAGCAGCCACCTCTATTCCCTAGCGGGTGAGCAGTTCTTC. It codes for CASSHLYSLAGEQFF.